What follows describes a single TCR beta chain. Antigen specificity is unknown. Per sample, extraction of total RNA gave at least 6 micrograms in every case. This sample was included in a study of blood T cells in healthy people across ages. The second PCR ran 7 to 11 cycles with a sample-barcoded 5' primer and J-beta primers. TCRdb fed the 5' RACE reads into MiXCR, producing one record per CDR3 protein. This table has about 570,000 distinct CDR3 sequences, approximately 30% appearing once. Study-level results: Diversity figures based on one million T cells were deemed too low.

The sequenced sample consisted of blood. This TCR came from a woman aged 65 to 85 in good health.

The CDR3 DNA is TGTGCCAGCAGCTTAGCAAGGCGCGAGCAGTACTTC. Amino acids: CASSLARREQYF. V is TRBV11-3 and J is TRBJ2-7; D unclear. V lost 1 base to trimming and J lost 6 bases, with 7 bases between them. Germline CDR1 SGHNT, CDR2 YENEEA. The CDR3 sequence is 12 residues long. The full variable domain, completed using reference TRBV11-3 and TRBJ2-7, is EAGVVQSPRYKIIEKKQPVAFWCNPISGHNTLYWYLQNLGQGPELLIRYENEEAVDDSQLPKDRFSAERLKGVDSTLKIQPAELGDSAVYLCASSLARREQYFGPGTRLTVT.